This T cell receptor (beta chain) was observed in a study of blood T cell repertoires in COVID-19. Study information: The United States, Italy and Spain provided the acute and convalescent COVID-19 samples. Nucleic acid was either cDNA or gDNA, and it came from T cells, B-cell-depleted T cells, or PBMCs.

TCRdb keeps only in-frame clones here, not all; method: immunoSEQ multiplex PCR. The data contain more than 200,000 clones, 85% to 90% of them singletons. The sequence came from a woman aged 45-65 years who had recovered from COVID-19. The sample consisted of PBMCs or T cells enriched from blood (not recorded which).

The chain's CDR3 is CASARDSLQPQHF. The CDR3 DNA follows: TGTGCCTCCGCTCGGGACAGCCTGCAGCCCCAGCATTTT. The chain has TRBV11-2 and TRBJ1-5; 7 bases are shared with TRBD1. Per germline, CDR1 SGHAT and CDR2 FQNNGV. The trim removed 11 bases at V and 7 bases at J, leaving 11 bases unmatched. The CDR3 totals 13 residues. The entire variable domain, with the rest obtained from reference TRBV11-2 and TRBJ1-5, is as follows: EAGVAQSPRYKIIEKRQSVAFWCNPISGHATLYWYQQILGQGPKLLIQFQNNGVVDDSQLPKDRFSAERLKGVDSTLKIQPAKLEDSAVYLCASARDSLQPQHFGDGTRLSIL.